These 13 T cell receptor beta chains were all obtained from the same sample, sequenced in a study of blood T cell repertoires in COVID-19. Profiling relied on immunoSEQ multiplex PCR, and the TCRdb table lists in-frame clones only, not all of them. This repertoire shows over 200,000 clones, around 90% found once; its top ten account for around 3.8%. Material for sequencing was PBMCs or T cells enriched from blood (not recorded which). These receptor sequences come from a woman in her 30s who had been exposed to COVID-19.

The rearrangement uses TRBV5-1 and TRBJ2-3, with unresolved D. V shed 0 bases and J shed 0 bases, with 5 bases lying between them. Germline V CDR1 and CDR2: SGHRS, YFSETQ. The length of the CDR3 is 14 residues. The CDR3 coding sequence is TGCGCCAGCAGCTTGGCCAGTAGCACAGATACGCAGTATTTT. It is translated as CASSLASSTDTQYF.

This sequence joins TRBV6-6 and TRBJ1-5; tentatively, D is TRBD1 (6 bases). V was clipped by 2 bases and J by 7 bases, with 15 bases between them. The CDR3 is 15 residues long. From germline, CDR1 is MNHNY and CDR2 SVGAGI (reference sequence). The CDR3: CASSYGAHRDQPQHF. As DNA, the CDR3 is TGTGCCAGCAGTTACGGCGCGCACAGGGACCAGCCCCAGCATTTT.

The chain has TRBV15 and TRBJ2-1, with 10 bases lining up with TRBD2. The CDR3 has 17 residues. The trim removed 0 bases at V and 7 bases at J, leaving 9 bases unmatched. CDR1 LNHNV and CDR2 YYDKDF come from the germline V gene (reference sequence). The CDR3 sequence: CATSRDGLAGEKNEQFF. In DNA form, the CDR3 reads TGTGCCACCAGCAGAGATGGGCTAGCGGGAGAAAAGAATGAGCAGTTCTTC.

This rearrangement joins TRBV6-6 to TRBJ1-6; tentatively, D is TRBD1 (5 bases). Trimming pared 6 bases from V and 7 bases from J, leaving 13 bases between. Germline values: CDR1 MNHNY, CDR2 SVGAGI (reference sequence). The CDR3 extends over 14 amino acids. In nucleotides, the CDR3 is TGTGCCAGCAGCCCACACAACAGGAATTCACCCCTCCACTTT. This codes for CASSPHNRNSPLHF.

The V call is TRBV7-9, the J call TRBJ2-5, with 8 bases aligning to TRBD2. Germline V lookup: CDR1 SEHNR, CDR2 FQNEAQ (reference sequence). This CDR3 is 15 amino acids long. J was trimmed by 5 bases and V by 5 bases; bases with no gene match: 10. The CDR3 sequence is CASSTESGRHETQYF. In DNA form, the CDR3 reads TGTGCCAGCAGCACTGAGAGCGGGAGACACGAGACCCAGTACTTC.

This clone appeared a single time. The gene calls are TRBV29-1 and TRBJ2-7; TRBD2 agrees at 8 bases. Per the germline V gene, CDR1 is SQVTM and CDR2 is ANQGSEA. The CDR3 runs 16 residues. J lost 3 bases, V lost 6 bases, and 16 bases had no gene match. For the CDR3, the DNA is TGCAGCGTCGACGGACTAGCAGGCTATGGAGACTACGAGCAGTACTTC. It specifies CSVDGLAGYGDYEQYF.

This rearrangement joins TRBV5-1 to TRBJ2-1; D perhaps matches TRBD2 (6 bases). Trimming took off 7 bases at V and 5 bases at J, with 22 bases between the two ends. CDR1 SGHRS and CDR2 YFSETQ come from the germline V gene. The CDR3 has 16 amino acids. CDR3 bases: TGCGCCAGCGGGGATCAGATGGGGACTTCAAACAATGAGCAGTTCTTC. Its protein is CASGDQMGTSNNEQFF.

The genes are TRBV5-1 and TRBJ2-5, with a possible D match to TRBD1 (6 bases). V lost 4 bases and J lost 3, with 10 bases in between. Germline V lookup: CDR1 SGHRS, CDR2 YFSETQ. CDR3 length: 13 amino acids. The chain's CDR3 is CASSARGEETQYF. Written as DNA, the CDR3 is TGCGCCAGCAGCGCCAGGGGTGAAGAGACCCAGTACTTC.

The J gene is TRBJ2-2, the V gene TRBV11-1, with D tentatively TRBD1 (6 bases). Germline V gene data show CDR1 as SGHAT and CDR2 as FQDESV (reference sequence). The CDR3 sequence is 13 residues long. Trimming shortened V by 0 bases and J by 7 bases, and 6 bases separated the two germline ends. For the CDR3, the DNA is TGTGCCAGCAGCTTAGCACAGGGCGGGGAGCTGTTTTTT. The encoded protein is CASSLAQGGELFF.

The genes are TRBV9 and TRBJ2-5, with D possibly matching TRBD2 (6 bases). Per the germline V gene, CDR1 is SGDLS and CDR2 is YYNGEE. V lost 3 bases, J lost 1 base, and 13 bases lay in between. The CDR3 covers 15 residues. For the CDR3, the DNA is TGTGCCAGCAGCGGAGGGCTGGGACTCCAAGAGACCCAGTACTTC. Translating gives CASSGGLGLQETQYF.

The gene calls are TRBV5-1 and TRBJ1-4, with a possible D match to TRBD1 (5 bases). The V end lost 6 bases, the J end lost 7 bases, and 16 bases lay between the germline ends. This CDR3 has 14 amino acids. Per germline, CDR1 SGHRS and CDR2 YFSETQ. Written as DNA, the CDR3 is TGCGCCAGCAAGCGGGACGCGATCTCTGAAAAACTGTTTTTT. Translating it yields CASKRDAISEKLFF.

The chain is built from TRBV5-1 and TRBJ2-7, with 7 nucleotides matching TRBD1. Germline CDR1 reads SGHRS; CDR2 reads YFSETQ. V lost 4 bases, J lost 3 bases, and 7 bases stayed unmatched. CDR3 size: 14 residues. The CDR3 region is CASSLGGQVYEQYF. The CDR3 DNA is TGCGCCAGCAGCCTGGGCGGACAGGTCTACGAGCAGTACTTC.

The rearrangement joins TRBV4-1 to TRBJ2-7, with TRBD1 as a possible D gene (5 bases). This CDR3 has 12 amino acids. With 6 bases removed from V and 7 bases from J, the gap between germline ends came to 13 bases. Germline CDR1 MGHRA, CDR2 YSYEKL. In DNA form, the CDR3 reads TGCGCCAGCAGTGGGCACCCAGGGGAGCAGTACTTC. Amino acids: CASSGHPGEQYF.